This TCR beta chain was identified during a study of CD8+ T cells in alopecia areata. This CDR3 has 17 amino acids. Germline V gene lookup returns CDR1 SGHDT and CDR2 YYEEEE. V shed 0 bases and J 5 bases; nucleotides not matched to a gene: 11. Sequencing templates came from extracted RNA that was reverse transcribed into cDNA. Method: immunoSEQ multiplex PCR; TCRdb's copy keeps in-frame clones and lacks some. This sample has over 150,000 clones; about 60% occur once, and the top ten carry 14%. The treatment denotes: oral pan-JAK inhibitor, 5-10 mg twice daily. Punch biopsies of lesional scalp, plus peripheral blood, were taken from alopecia areata patients.

The chain links TRBV5-6 to TRBJ2-1, with 7 bases lining up with TRBD1. The receptor comes from a human donor with alopecia areata. The sample here was CD4+ T cells sorted from blood, taken at week 24, from a patient treated with tofacitinib. The CDR3, as DNA: TGTGCCAGCAGCTTGGCGACGACAGGGCTTTTTGACAATGAGCAGTTCTTC. This codes for CASSLATTGLFDNEQFF.